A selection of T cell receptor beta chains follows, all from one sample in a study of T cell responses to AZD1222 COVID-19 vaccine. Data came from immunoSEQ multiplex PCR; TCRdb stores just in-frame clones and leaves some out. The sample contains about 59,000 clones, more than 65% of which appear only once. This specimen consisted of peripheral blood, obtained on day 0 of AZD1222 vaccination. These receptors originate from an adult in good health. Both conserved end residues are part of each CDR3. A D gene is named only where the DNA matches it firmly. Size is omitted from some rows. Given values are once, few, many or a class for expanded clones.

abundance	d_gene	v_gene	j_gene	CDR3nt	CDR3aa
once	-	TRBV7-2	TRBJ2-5	TGTGCCAGCAGCTTCGGATCTGGGGGCGAGACCCAGTACTTC	CASSFGSGGETQYF
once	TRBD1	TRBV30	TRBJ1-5	TGTGCCTGGAGTGTCATTGGCAGGGGGTATGAGCCCCAGCATTTT	CAWSVIGRGYEPQHF
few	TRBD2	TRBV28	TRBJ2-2	TGTGCCAGCAGTTCGGGACTAGCGAACACCGGGGAGCTGTTTTTT	CASSSGLANTGELFF
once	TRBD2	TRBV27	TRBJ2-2	TGTGCCAGCAGTCGTTCGCTAGCGGGAGTCCCCGGGGAGCTGTTTTTT	CASSRSLAGVPGELFF
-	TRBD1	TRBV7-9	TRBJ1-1	TGTGCCAGCAGCAACCTACAGGGGATAAAGGGCACTGAAGCTTTCTTT	CASSNLQGIKGTEAFF
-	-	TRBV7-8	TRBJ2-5	TGTGCCAGCAGCACTCGGTACGGGATACAAGAGACCCAGTACTTC	CASSTRYGIQETQYF
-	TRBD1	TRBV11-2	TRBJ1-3	TGTGCCAGCAGTCCCGGGACAGGGATTAGAAACACCATATATTTT	CASSPGTGIRNTIYF
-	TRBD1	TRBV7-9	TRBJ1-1	TGTGCCAGCAGCTCCCAAGGACAGGGGAACACTGAAGCTTTCTTT	CASSSQGQGNTEAFF
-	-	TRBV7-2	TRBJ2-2	TGTGCCAGCAGCCCGAGACTAGTATGGGCCGGGGAGCTGTTTTTT	CASSPRLVWAGELFF
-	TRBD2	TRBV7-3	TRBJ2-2	TGTGCCAGCAGCCTGGACTCGACGGGAGGGACCGGGGAGCTGTTTTTT	CASSLDSTGGTGELFF
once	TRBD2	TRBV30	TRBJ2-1	TGTGCCTTCCTTCCGGGGCTAGCGGGAGTCATTGAGCAGTTCTTC	CAFLPGLAGVIEQFF
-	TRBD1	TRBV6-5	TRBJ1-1	TGTGCCAGCAACAGACAGGGGGCCGTAGGCACTGAAGCTTTCTTT	CASNRQGAVGTEAFF
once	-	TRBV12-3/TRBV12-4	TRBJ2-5	TGTGCCAGCAGTTTAAGGAAGGAGACCCAGTACTTC	CASSLRKETQYF
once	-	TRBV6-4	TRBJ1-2	TGTGCCAGCAGTGACCGGGGCTATGGCTACACCTTC	CASSDRGYGYTF
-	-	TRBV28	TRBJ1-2	TGTGCCAGCAGTTCGGGGGATGGCTACACCTTC	CASSSGDGYTF
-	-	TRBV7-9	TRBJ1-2	TGTGCCAGCTTTAACTATGGCTACACCTTC	CASFNYGYTF
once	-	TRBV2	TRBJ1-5	TGTGCCAGCAGTGAAGGTAGGGGCGGCAATCAGCCCCAGCATTTT	CASSEGRGGNQPQHF
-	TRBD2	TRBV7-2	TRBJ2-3	TGTGCCAGCAGCCCAACCGGAAGCGGGAGTCCCACAGATACGCAGTATTTT	CASSPTGSGSPTDTQYF
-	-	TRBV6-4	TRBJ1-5	TGTGCCAGCAGTGCCGAATTGGGGAGTCAGCCCCAGCATTTT	CASSAELGSQPQHF